The next 29 T cell receptor beta chains were all read from a single sample in a study of blood T cell repertoires in COVID-19. Clones were read by immunoSEQ multiplex PCR, and TCRdb kept only the in-frame ones, dropping some. This sample carries fewer than 400,000 clones, 85% to 90% of them seen once, and the ten largest clones take about 3%. Sequencing input: peripheral blood. The receptors come from a human donor in a cohort sampled during active COVID-19.

The J gene is TRBJ1-3, the V gene TRBV30, with D perhaps TRBD1 (5 bases). Trimming pared 3 bases from V and 0 bases from J, leaving 18 bases between. CDR3 length equals 17 residues. Looked up from germline, CDR1 is GTSNPN and CDR2 is SVGIG (reference sequence). The CDR3 reads CAWRGAKPPLSGNTIYF. The CDR3 region has the DNA TGTGCCTGGAGAGGGGCCAAACCTCCCCTCTCTGGAAACACCATATATTTT.

The rearrangement links TRBV28 to TRBJ1-5, with 7 bases lining up with TRBD1. Germline CDR1 and CDR2: MDHEN and SYDVKM. The CDR3 is 15 residues long. After removal of 3 bases from V and 2 bases from J, the junction contained 4 bases not matched to a gene. The CDR3 spells CASSLGQSRNQPQHF. Here the CDR3 DNA reads TGTGCCAGCAGTTTGGGACAGAGTCGCAATCAGCCCCAGCATTTT.

The table lists this clone with a count of one. The rearrangement joins TRBV19 to TRBJ2-1, with TRBD1 identical over 7 bases. Trimming cost V 5 bases and J 2 bases; bases outside gene matches: 6. Germline lookup yields CDR1 LNHDA and CDR2 SQIVND (reference sequence). CDR3 length: 15 amino acids. In nucleotides, the CDR3 is TGTGCCAGTAGTCCCCGACAGGGCACCTACAATGAGCAGTTCTTC. It codes for CASSPRQGTYNEQFF.

The chain's CDR3 is CASSKLEETQYF. The DNA for the CDR3 is TGTGCCAGCAGTAAACTAGAGGAGACCCAGTACTTC. The genes are TRBV12-3 or TRBV12-4 and TRBJ2-5, with D perhaps TRBD2 (5 bases). Trimming shortened V by 5 bases and J by 5 bases, and 9 bases separated the two germline ends. This CDR3 is 12 amino acids long.

CDR3 protein: CASSYYDRVAPLHF. The CDR3 DNA is TGTGCCAGCAGTTATTATGACAGGGTGGCACCCCTCCACTTT. This chain uses TRBV6-2 or TRBV6-3 with TRBJ1-6, with 7 bases identical to TRBD1. Germline CDR1 and CDR2: MNHEY and SVGEGT. V lost 3 bases to trimming and J lost 11 bases; unmatched junction nucleotides: 7. The CDR3 extends over 14 amino acids.

Worth noting for this clone: The junction departs from germline at one end; a sequencing error may be responsible. The same CDR3 can be traced to other DNA sequences in this sample. This sequence joins TRBV7-2 and TRBJ2-7; 7 bases map to TRBD1. The CDR3 loop spans 16 amino acids. Germline V gene lookup returns CDR1 SGHTA and CDR2 FQGNSA. For the CDR3, the DNA is TGTGCCAGCAGCCCAAGGGGCAGGGGGACCGCAGGATTGGCGTATTTC. As protein: CASSPRGRGTAGLAYF.

This sequence joins TRBV5-1 and TRBJ2-5, with 9 bases aligning to TRBD2. This CDR3 comprises 17 residues. Germline V gene sequence: CDR1 SGHRS, CDR2 YFSETQ. With V trimmed by 4 bases and J by 2 bases, 12 bases remained unmatched. CDR3 sequence (DNA): TGCGCCAGCAGCCCCCTCCTTAGCGGGAGTGATCAAGAGACCCAGTACTTC. Its translation is CASSPLLSGSDQETQYF. The full variable domain, completed using reference TRBV5-1 and TRBJ2-5, is KAGVTQTPRYLIKTRGQQVTLSCSPISGHRSVSWYQQTPGQGLQFLFEYFSETQRNKGNFPGRFSGRQFSNSRSEMNVSTLELGDSALYLCASSPLLSGSDQETQYFGPGTRLLVL.

The V call is TRBV30, the J call TRBJ2-5, with TRBD2 as a possible D gene (6 bases). CDR1 and CDR2 from the germline V gene are GTSNPN and SVGIG (reference sequence). The CDR3 runs to 13 residues. V lost 2 bases and J lost 4, with 11 bases in between. The CDR3 DNA sequence: TGTGCCTGGAGTCGGGGGACGCCAGAGACCCAGTACTTC. Translated, it gives CAWSRGTPETQYF.

The chain uses TRBV19 and TRBJ2-7; TRBD2 agrees at 8 bases. The CDR3 sequence is 16 residues long. Per germline, CDR1 LNHDA and CDR2 SQIVND (reference sequence). The ends lost 6 bases at V and 5 bases at J; junction bases unmatched: 15. In DNA, the CDR3 is TGTGCCAGTAGCGACTTCATGCGGGGGGTTCTGAACGAGCAGTACTTC. Protein product: CASSDFMRGVLNEQYF.

The gene calls are TRBV18 and TRBJ1-2, with 10 bases identical to TRBD1. The CDR3 totals 15 residues. The V gene's germline CDR1 is KGHSH and CDR2 LQKENI. V was clipped by 3 bases and J by 7 bases; unmatched bases: 8. The CDR3 coding sequence is TGTGCCAGCTCACCCCGCTACGACAGGGGGCTTGGCTACACCTTC. It specifies CASSPRYDRGLGYTF.

The V and J genes are TRBV2 and TRBJ1-2; D is unclear. Trimming shortened V by 6 bases and J by 3 bases, and 20 bases separated the two germline ends. The CDR3 runs to 16 residues. Per germline, CDR1 SNHLY and CDR2 FYNNEI. CDR3 DNA: TGTGCCAGCAGCAAGACTCGGGTGGTGGCGGACTATGGCTACACCTTC. It specifies CASSKTRVVADYGYTF.

The chain is built from TRBV29-1 and TRBJ1-2, with 9 bases identical to TRBD1. Trimming at V came to 4 bases and at J to 3 bases, leaving 6 bases not matched to a gene. CDR1 SQVTM and CDR2 ANQGSEA come from the germline V gene. This CDR3 has 14 amino acids. The CDR3 DNA follows: TGCAGCGTTGTGGGGACAGGGAGCGACTATGGCTACACCTTC. Its translation: CSVVGTGSDYGYTF.

The rearrangement links TRBV19 to TRBJ1-3, with D uncertain. The germline V and J ends were trimmed by 7 bases and 0 bases, with 10 bases remaining between them. The CDR3 consists of 14 residues. Germline CDR1 is LNHDA and CDR2 is SQIVND (reference sequence). The CDR3: CASKEASSGNTIYF. CDR3 DNA sequence: TGTGCCAGTAAGGAGGCCAGCTCTGGAAACACCATATATTTT.

The V gene is TRBV6-5, the J gene TRBJ2-2, with D tentatively TRBD1 (6 bases). V was shortened by 6 bases and J by 7 bases, with 12 bases between the two germline ends. From germline, CDR1 is MNHEY and CDR2 SVGAGI. CDR3 length equals 13 residues. CDR3 region: CASSTTGFGELFF. For the CDR3, the DNA is TGTGCCAGCAGCACCACAGGGTTCGGGGAGCTGTTTTTT.

The chain has TRBV4-1 and TRBJ1-3, with D unclear. The length of the CDR3 is 16 residues. In germline, CDR1 is MGHRA, CDR2 YSYEKL. The V and J ends lost 4 bases and 0 bases respectively, with 13 bases between them. The CDR3 DNA sequence: TGCGCCAGCAGCCTCATCCCGGGAGCCTCTGGAAACACCATATATTTT. Translated: CASSLIPGASGNTIYF.

The chain is built from TRBV11-2 and TRBJ2-3; tentative D call: TRBD2 (6 bases). The CDR3 is made up of 14 amino acids. V lost 1 base and J lost 4, with 9 bases in between. The V gene's germline CDR1 is SGHAT and CDR2 FQNNGV. Here the CDR3 DNA reads TGTGCCAGCAGCTTAGTCAGGGAGGCAGATACGCAGTATTTT. Translated: CASSLVREADTQYF. The complete variable domain, with remaining parts taken from reference TRBV11-2 and TRBJ2-3, reads EAGVAQSPRYKIIEKRQSVAFWCNPISGHATLYWYQQILGQGPKLLIQFQNNGVVDDSQLPKDRFSAERLKGVDSTLKIQPAKLEDSAVYLCASSLVREADTQYFGPGTRLTVL.

The genes are TRBV7-8 and TRBJ2-3, with TRBD1 identical over 9 bases. The CDR3 extends over 17 amino acids. Germline V CDR1 and CDR2: SGHVS, FQNEAQ. Trimming at V came to 1 base and at J to 8 bases, leaving 13 bases not matched to a gene. CDR3 amino acids: CASSLEPGQGLIGTQYF. In DNA, the CDR3 is TGTGCCAGCAGCTTAGAACCGGGACAGGGTTTAATTGGTACGCAGTATTTT.

The gene calls are TRBV5-6 and TRBJ2-7; D possibly corresponds to TRBD1 (6 bases). Between the trimmed V and J ends, which lost 2 bases and 4 bases, there was a span of 10 bases. Looked up from germline, CDR1 is SGHDT and CDR2 is YYEEEE. CDR3 length: 13 residues. CDR3 loop: CASSLQGIYEQYF. The CDR3 DNA follows: TGTGCCAGCAGCTTACAGGGTATTTACGAGCAGTACTTC.

The table lists this clone with a few counts. This chain joins TRBV6-1 and TRBJ2-7, with 9 bases that match TRBD1. This CDR3 has 16 amino acids. The junction had 7 bases not matched to a gene; V was cut back by 3 bases and J by 1 base. Germline CDR1 is MNHNS and CDR2 is SASEGT. The CDR3 DNA reads TGTGCCAGCAGTGAGCCGGGACAGGGAGGGTCCTACGAGCAGTACTTC. This sequence encodes CASSEPGQGGSYEQYF.

CDR3 loop: CASSSGGLAGSEQYF. The CDR3 nucleotides are TGTGCCAGCAGCTCTGGTGGACTAGCCGGATCCGAGCAGTACTTC. The rearrangement joins TRBV5-4 to TRBJ2-7; TRBD2 matches at 8 bases. Germline CDR1 is SGHNT and CDR2 is YYREEE (reference sequence). CDR3 size: 15 residues. Trimming took 3 bases from V and 6 from J; bases not matched to a gene: 11.

This clone was observed once. The chain recombines TRBV5-6 with TRBJ1-1; the D is unclear. CDR3 length: 14 amino acids. Trimming cost V 4 bases and J 4 bases, with 14 bases left between them. The germline V gene has CDR1 SGHDT and CDR2 YYEEEE. CDR3 bases: TGTGCCAGCAGCCCCAAAGACACCTTCACTGAAGCTTTCTTT. Protein sequence: CASSPKDTFTEAFF.

The chain links TRBV11-2 to TRBJ1-5; D is unresolved. The germline V and J ends were trimmed by 3 bases and 6 bases, with 9 bases remaining between them. From germline, CDR1 is SGHAT and CDR2 FQNNGV. CDR3 size: 13 residues. As DNA, the CDR3 is TGTGCCAGCAGCTTGGAAGCAGGTCAGCCCCAGCATTTT. It yields the protein CASSLEAGQPQHF.

V usage is TRBV28 and J usage is TRBJ1-2; no firm D call. CDR1 MDHEN and CDR2 SYDVKM come from the germline V gene. Trimming shortened V by 7 bases and J by 4 bases, and 10 bases separated the two germline ends. This CDR3 has 12 residues. The chain's CDR3 is CASTKRFYGYTF. For the CDR3, the DNA is TGTGCCAGCACTAAACGGTTCTATGGCTACACCTTC.

J is TRBJ1-1 and V is TRBV5-3, with a tentative D call TRBD1 (5 bases). TRBV5-3 is reported as an ORF; its role is uncertain. This CDR3 has 14 amino acids. V dropped 1 base and J dropped 3 bases, with 10 bases sitting between them. The CDR3 DNA sequence: TGTGCCAGAAGCTTGTTGCGGGGGGACACTGAAGCTTTCTTT. Translated: CARSLLRGDTEAFF.

This rearrangement joins TRBV24-1 to TRBJ2-1; TRBD2 aligns across 8 bases. CDR1 is KGHDR and CDR2 is SFDVKD in the germline V gene. The CDR3 is 14 residues long. V was pared by 9 bases and J by 5 bases, with 8 bases of the junction left unmatched. This CDR3 reads CATGDSGVNNEQFF. In nucleotides, the CDR3 is TGTGCCACCGGGGATAGCGGGGTCAACAATGAGCAGTTCTTC.

Concerning this clone itself: Other DNA variants within this sample encode the same CDR3. V gene TRBV5-1 combines with J gene TRBJ2-5; 7 bases are a match to TRBD1. Germline loops: CDR1 SGHRS, CDR2 YFSETQ. After removal of 4 bases from V and 2 bases from J, the junction contained 5 bases not matched to a gene. The CDR3 extends over 14 amino acids. The chain's CDR3 is CASSLGTVQETQYF. As DNA, the CDR3 is TGCGCCAGCAGCCTAGGGACAGTTCAAGAGACCCAGTACTTC.

This chain's CDR3 is CATSRHLGQGHTEAFF. DNA for the CDR3: TGTGCCACCAGCAGACACCTCGGACAGGGGCACACTGAAGCTTTCTTT. This chain connects TRBV15 to TRBJ1-1; 9 bases fit TRBD1. The CDR3 has 16 residues. After removal of 2 bases from V and 3 bases from J, the junction contained 7 bases not matched to a gene. The V gene's germline CDR1 is LNHNV and CDR2 YYDKDF (reference sequence).

J is TRBJ1-5 and V is TRBV28, with a tentative D call TRBD1 (5 bases). The CDR3 runs to 15 residues. The germline V and J ends were trimmed by 5 bases and 6 bases, with 17 bases remaining between them. CDR1 and CDR2 from the germline V gene are MDHEN and SYDVKM. The CDR3 DNA reads as TGTGCCAGCAGTCCGGTGGGGGGAAGAGGTCAGCCCCAGCATTTT. Its translation is CASSPVGGRGQPQHF. Complete variable domain (other parts from reference TRBV28 and TRBJ1-5): DVKVTQSSRYLVKRTGEKVFLECVQDMDHENMFWYRQDPGLGLRLIYFSYDVKMKEKGDIPEGYSVSREKKERFSLILESASTNQTSMYLCASSPVGGRGQPQHFGDGTRLSIL.

As concerns this clone: The sample contains more than one DNA sequence encoding this CDR3. The chain has TRBV2 and TRBJ2-7; TRBD2 matches at 10 bases. CDR3 size: 15 residues. V lost 3 bases to trimming and J lost 2 bases; unmatched junction nucleotides: 4. The germline V gene has CDR1 SNHLY and CDR2 FYNNEI. The CDR3 loop is CASSDGLAGAYEQYF. CDR3 coding DNA: TGTGCCAGCAGTGACGGGCTAGCGGGGGCCTACGAGCAGTACTTC.